Listed below are T cell receptor beta chains from one sample, sequenced in a study of the immune and genomic landscape of osteosarcoma. Only in-frame clones appear in the TCRdb table, and some are missing; sequencing was by immunoSEQ multiplex PCR. The sample lists about 5,900 clones; 68% were seen once. The sequencing sample was made of osteosarcoma tumor tissue from the lung. The receptor source for this set is a human donor with osteosarcoma. CDR3s include the opening cysteine and the closing phenylalanine or tryptophan. The order of the fields is V gene, J gene, D gene, CDR3 length, clone size, CDR3 DNA, CDR3 protein. The D gene is left open where the match is weak. Expanded clones get a size class; other rows say once, few or many, or leave the size out.

TRBV9	TRBJ1-3	NA	15	few	TGTGCCAGCAGCGTAGAACGGGGTAGCGGAAACACCATATATTTT	CASSVERGSGNTIYF
TRBV5-1	TRBJ2-1	TRBD2	16	NA	TGCGCCAGCAGCTCGGACACCGGGGGGGCACAGAATGAGCAGTTCTTC	CASSSDTGGAQNEQFF
TRBV25-1	TRBJ1-4	NA	15	NA	TGTGCCAGCAGTGAAGGGTGGGGGACTGTTGAAAAACTGTTTTTT	CASSEGWGTVEKLFF
TRBV5-8	TRBJ2-3	TRBD2	15	NA	TGTGCCAGCAGCTACGGACTAGCGACCACAGATACGCAGTATTTT	CASSYGLATTDTQYF
TRBV5-5	TRBJ1-4	TRBD1	15	NA	TGTGCCAGCAGCTTGGAGGGACAGGGGAATGAAAAACTGTTTTTT	CASSLEGQGNEKLFF
TRBV27	TRBJ2-7	TRBD1	17	few	TGTGCCAGCAGTTGGGGGCTGGGACAGACGTACTCCTACGAGCAGTACTTC	CASSWGLGQTYSYEQYF
TRBV11-2	TRBJ1-5	NA	15	NA	TGTGCCAGCAGCGCCGGAGGAGGTTTAAATCAGCCCCAGCATTTT	CASSAGGGLNQPQHF
TRBV4-2	TRBJ2-5	NA	15	NA	TGTGCCAGCAGCCCAGGCAGGGCCGGGGGAGAGACCCAGTACTTC	CASSPGRAGGETQYF
TRBV7-9	TRBJ2-3	TRBD2	14	medium-sized	TGTGCCAGCAGCCGCGGGACTAAGGAAGATACGCAGTATTTT	CASSRGTKEDTQYF
TRBV11-3	TRBJ2-1	TRBD1	17	NA	TGTGCCAGCAGCTTAAGGTCCGGGACAGGCTCCTACAATGAGCAGTTCTTC	CASSLRSGTGSYNEQFF
TRBV5-1	TRBJ1-1	NA	14	NA	TGCGCCAGCAGCTGGGGAGGACAGAACACTGAAGCTTTCTTT	CASSWGGQNTEAFF
TRBV7-9	TRBJ1-4	NA	15	NA	TGTGCCAGCAGCTTAGCTGGTGACCCAAATGAAAAACTGTTTTTT	CASSLAGDPNEKLFF
TRBV6-5	TRBJ2-5	TRBD1	15	few	TGTGCCAGCAGAGACCGGGACAGGGGAATAGAGACCCAGTACTTC	CASRDRDRGIETQYF
TRBV15	TRBJ1-1	NA	18	once	TGTGCCACCAGCAGAGACCCCCCTCTGCAGGCTCCAAGGGAGGGAGCTTTCTTT	CATSRDPPLQAPREGAFF
TRBV29-1	TRBJ1-1	NA	13	NA	TGCAGCGCCTGCCCCAGGGAGGGGACTGAAGCTTTCTTT	CSACPREGTEAFF
TRBV5-1	TRBJ1-1	NA	12	few	TGCGCCAGCAGCTGGGGTGACACTGAAGCTTTCTTT	CASSWGDTEAFF
TRBV5-4	TRBJ2-3	NA	16	NA	TGTGCCAGCAGCTTGATGGGAGACAGGAACACAGATACGCAGTATTTT	CASSLMGDRNTDTQYF
TRBV5-8	TRBJ2-5	TRBD1	15	NA	TGTGCCAGCAGCCCCTTTGACAGGGGTGGAGAGACCCAGTACTTC	CASSPFDRGGETQYF
TRBV28	TRBJ1-5	NA	12	once	TGTGCCAGCAGGGGCAGTAATCAGCCCCAGCATTTT	CASRGSNQPQHF
TRBV9	TRBJ1-3	NA	12	few	TGTGCCAGCAGCGTAGCGGGAGACACCATATATTTT	CASSVAGDTIYF
TRBV29-1	TRBJ1-4	NA	13	once	TGCAGCGGGCGGGGGGCAACTAATGAAAAACTGTTTTTT	CSGRGATNEKLFF
TRBV2	TRBJ1-4	NA	14	NA	TGTGCCAGCAGAAACAGGGAAACTAATGAAAAACTGTTTTTT	CASRNRETNEKLFF
TRBV27	TRBJ2-7	NA	14	NA	TGTGCCAGCAGTTTCATCAGGAACTCCTACGAGCAGTACTTC	CASSFIRNSYEQYF
TRBV18	TRBJ2-1	NA	13	NA	TGTGCCAGCTCACCTTGGACTATGAATGAGCAGTTCTTC	CASSPWTMNEQFF
TRBV6-5	TRBJ2-1	TRBD2	13	NA	TGTGCCAGCAGGACTAGCGGTTACAATGAGCAGTTCTTC	CASRTSGYNEQFF
TRBV15	TRBJ1-2	NA	14	NA	TGTGCCACCAGCAGAGAGGGGGTGAACTATGGCTACACCTTC	CATSREGVNYGYTF
TRBV29-1	TRBJ1-1	NA	12	NA	TGCAGCGTTGTAGCTGGGGGCACTGAAGCTTTCTTT	CSVVAGGTEAFF
TRBV4-3	TRBJ1-5	NA	16	NA	TGCGCCAGCAGCCAAGATTTATACAGGCCTAATCAGCCCCAGCATTTT	CASSQDLYRPNQPQHF
TRBV7-6	TRBJ1-3	NA	15	NA	TGTGCCAGCAGCCCCCTTGGGGACGGTGGAAACACCATATATTTT	CASSPLGDGGNTIYF
TRBV27	TRBJ2-6	NA	18	NA	TGTGCCAGCAGTCCATTAGACAGGATCCAGGCTGGGGCCAACGTCCTGACTTTC	CASSPLDRIQAGANVLTF
TRBV18	TRBJ2-1	TRBD1	15	NA	TGTGCCAGCTCAGCGGGACAGGGGGCCTACAATGAGCAGTTCTTC	CASSAGQGAYNEQFF
TRBV21-1	TRBJ2-1	NA	12	few	TGTGCCGGTGGGACAGGGAGCAATGAGCAGTTCTTC	CAGGTGSNEQFF
TRBV7-6	TRBJ2-5	TRBD2	16	NA	TGTGCCAGCAGCTGGGGACTAGCGGGGGGGCAAGAGACCCAGTACTTC	CASSWGLAGGQETQYF
TRBV28	TRBJ1-5	NA	15	NA	TGTGCCAGCAGTCTAGGACTCTTTAGCAATCAGCCCCAGCATTTT	CASSLGLFSNQPQHF
TRBV28	TRBJ2-7	NA	13	NA	TGTGCCACGTCAGAAGGGTTCCTCTACGAGCAGTACTTC	CATSEGFLYEQYF
TRBV10-1	TRBJ2-3	NA	15	NA	TGCGCCAGCAGTGAGTCGAACAGGGAGGGTGATACGCAGTATTTT	CASSESNREGDTQYF
TRBV27	TRBJ2-5	NA	15	NA	TGTGCCAGCAGTCTATCCGCCGGGGGTTGGGAGACCCAGTACTTC	CASSLSAGGWETQYF
TRBV2	TRBJ1-1	TRBD1	16	NA	TGTGCCAGTCGTCCGGGACAGGGGGCGCGAGGGGCTGAAGCTTTCTTT	CASRPGQGARGAEAFF
TRBV28	TRBJ2-7	NA	13	NA	TGTGCCAGCAGTTTCGGATCGGGTTACGAGCAGTACTTC	CASSFGSGYEQYF
TRBV2	TRBJ2-5	NA	12	NA	TGTGCCAGCGGCCAGGTGCAAGAGACCCAGTACTTC	CASGQVQETQYF
TRBV30	TRBJ1-3	NA	13	NA	TGTGCCTGGAGTCGGAGGGAGCGAGACACCATATATTTT	CAWSRRERDTIYF
TRBV19	TRBJ2-4	TRBD2	17	NA	TGTGCCAGTAGTCTCCAGGCGGTAGCGGGACCCAAAAACATTCAGTACTTC	CASSLQAVAGPKNIQYF
TRBV28	TRBJ1-4	TRBD1	14	NA	TGTGCCAGCAGACGGGACAGGACAAATGAAAAACTGTTTTTT	CASRRDRTNEKLFF
TRBV27	TRBJ2-5	NA	14	NA	TGTGCCAGCAGTTTGAGGGGCCCCCCAGAGACCCAGTACTTC	CASSLRGPPETQYF
TRBV19	TRBJ1-1	NA	14	NA	TGTGCCAGTAGTACCTTGGACGGGAACACTGAAGCTTTCTTT	CASSTLDGNTEAFF
TRBV15	TRBJ1-5	NA	14	NA	TGTGCCACCAGCAGACAGACTAGCAATCAGCCCCAGCATTTT	CATSRQTSNQPQHF
TRBV28	TRBJ1-5	NA	12	few	TGTGCCAGCACCCCTCTGAGGGGAGCCCAGCATTTT	CASTPLRGAQHF
TRBV9	TRBJ2-1	NA	15	NA	TGTGCCAGCAGCGTAGTCAGGGACTCCAACAATGAGCAGTTCTTC	CASSVVRDSNNEQFF
TRBV29-1	TRBJ2-3	NA	13	NA	TGCAGCTCTAGGGATTTGGGAGCAGATACGCAGTATTTT	CSSRDLGADTQYF
TRBV6-5	TRBJ1-5	NA	13	NA	TGTGCCAGCAGTTTGATGGAGGATCAGCCCCAGCATTTT	CASSLMEDQPQHF
TRBV9	TRBJ1-1	NA	14	NA	TGTGCCAGCACCAATGGACAACCGAACACTGAAGCTTTCTTT	CASTNGQPNTEAFF
TRBV15	TRBJ2-3	TRBD1	14	few	TGTGCCACCAGCAGAGAGACAGGGTCAGATACGCAGTATTTT	CATSRETGSDTQYF
TRBV6-1	TRBJ2-7	TRBD1	14	NA	TGTGCCAGCAGTAGGGGACAGGACTCCTACGAGCAGTACTTC	CASSRGQDSYEQYF
TRBV27	TRBJ2-2	NA	19	NA	TGTGCCAGCAGTTTAAGGGGGGGAGGTGAACAGGGAAGGGCCGGGGAGCTGTTTTTT	CASSLRGGGEQGRAGELFF
TRBV29-1	TRBJ2-5	NA	13	NA	TGCAGCGTCCAGGACTGGGGCGCGGAGACCCAGTACTTC	CSVQDWGAETQYF
TRBV4-3	TRBJ1-6	NA	16	few	TGCGCCAGCAGCCACCGACAGGCCTCCTATAATTCACCCCTCCACTTT	CASSHRQASYNSPLHF
TRBV6-6	TRBJ2-5	NA	15	NA	TGTGCCAGCAGTCTGAACGAGGGGTGGGGAGGGACCCAGTACTTC	CASSLNEGWGGTQYF
TRBV4-2	TRBJ2-7	TRBD2	12	few	TGTGCCAGCAGCTTTCGGGGGGAAGAGCAGTACTTC	CASSFRGEEQYF
TRBV19	TRBJ2-1	TRBD1	14	NA	TGTGCCAGTAGTGCGGGACAGGGTACGTCAATTGGGTTCTTC	CASSAGQGTSIGFF
TRBV6-6	TRBJ1-2	NA	15	NA	TGTGCCAGCAGTCCCACGACAGGAGGGAGGTATGGCTACACCTTC	CASSPTTGGRYGYTF